Listed below are T cell receptor beta chains from one sample, sequenced in a study of blood T cell repertoires in COVID-19. Assay: immunoSEQ multiplex PCR; the TCRdb copy retains only in-frame clones and omits some. Among around 300,000 clones listed, roughly 91% were seen once. The specimen was PBMCs or T cells enriched from blood (not recorded which). These receptors were collected from a woman in her sixties who had recovered from COVID-19. Both conserved end residues are part of each CDR3. A D gene is named only where the DNA matches it firmly. The size entry is marked missing in some rows and otherwise reads once, few, many or a size class.

.	TRBV19	TRBJ2-5	.	CASSTGTSQETQYF	TGTGCCAGTAGTACCGGGACATCCCAAGAGACCCAGTACTTC
.	TRBV12-3/TRBV12-4	TRBJ1-6	.	CASINRVGSPLHF	TGTGCCAGCATTAACAGGGTGGGTTCACCCCTCCACTTT
.	TRBV5-5	TRBJ2-7	TRBD2	CASSSSLAAPYEQYF	TGTGCCAGCAGCTCCTCACTAGCGGCGCCCTACGAGCAGTACTTC
once	TRBV18	TRBJ2-7	TRBD1	CASSRMGQGTRSYEQYF	TGTGCCAGCTCACGAATGGGACAGGGGACGCGCTCCTACGAGCAGTACTTC
.	TRBV7-7	TRBJ2-2	.	CASSLAPAGAYSGELFF	TGTGCTAGCAGCTTAGCGCCGGCGGGGGCCTATTCCGGGGAGCTGTTTTTT
.	TRBV9	TRBJ2-1	.	CASSVATGVGYNEQFF	TGTGCCAGCAGCGTAGCTACGGGGGTCGGTTACAATGAGCAGTTCTTC
once	TRBV4-1	TRBJ1-5	TRBD1	CASSQDPQGGYQPQHF	TGCGCCAGCAGCCAAGATCCTCAGGGGGGATATCAGCCCCAGCATTTT
few	TRBV7-8	TRBJ2-3	.	CASSSYGDTQYF	TGTGCCAGCAGCTCATACGGAGATACGCAGTATTTT
.	TRBV16	TRBJ2-3	.	CASSQSAGTDTQYF	TGTGCCAGCAGCCAATCGGCCGGCACAGATACGCAGTATTTT
few	TRBV10-3	TRBJ1-1	.	CAISDMADTEAFF	TGTGCCATCAGTGATATGGCGGACACTGAAGCTTTCTTT
.	TRBV6-5	TRBJ1-2	.	CASSTDTLHYGYTF	TGTGCCAGCAGCACTGACACCCTACACTATGGCTACACCTTC
few	TRBV24-1	TRBJ2-1	TRBD1	CATSDQRTGEQFF	TGTGCCACCAGTGATCAAAGGACAGGTGAGCAGTTCTTC
.	TRBV7-6	TRBJ2-3	.	CASSLAPGSGSTDTQYF	TGTGCCAGCAGCTTAGCGCCTGGGAGCGGGAGCACAGATACGCAGTATTTT
.	TRBV7-9	TRBJ1-5	.	CASSLFNGGNQPQHF	TGTGCCAGCAGCTTGTTCAATGGGGGGAATCAGCCCCAGCATTTT
.	TRBV12-3/TRBV12-4	TRBJ1-1	.	CASGLGPNTEAFF	TGTGCCAGCGGTCTAGGGCCGAACACTGAAGCTTTCTTT
.	TRBV27	TRBJ1-2	.	CASSLIEGMGGYTF	TGTGCCAGCAGTTTAATTGAGGGAATGGGCGGCTACACCTTC
.	TRBV5-5	TRBJ2-6	TRBD1	CASTTGQGAAGANVLTF	TGTGCCAGCACCACGGGACAGGGGGCTGCTGGGGCCAACGTCCTGACTTTC
.	TRBV21-1	TRBJ1-1	.	CASSTHRRQDTEAFF	TGTGCCAGCAGCACGCACAGAAGACAGGACACTGAAGCTTTCTTT
once	TRBV27	TRBJ2-2	.	CASSQTRSGTGELFF	TGTGCCAGCAGCCAAACCCGAAGCGGCACCGGGGAGCTGTTTTTT
.	TRBV28	TRBJ1-1	.	CASSLFQMNTEAFF	TGTGCCAGCAGTTTATTCCAGATGAACACTGAAGCTTTCTTT
.	TRBV2	TRBJ2-3	TRBD2	CASSDRSGGTDTQYF	TGTGCCAGCAGTGACAGGAGCGGGGGGACAGATACGCAGTATTTT
.	TRBV29-1	TRBJ2-5	TRBD2	CSVAGTSGSYETQYF	TGCAGCGTTGCAGGGACTAGCGGGAGTTACGAGACCCAGTACTTC
.	TRBV7-9	TRBJ2-4	TRBD2	CASSLERGFKGNIQYF	TGTGCCAGCAGTTTAGAGCGGGGGTTTAAGGGGAACATTCAGTACTTC
.	TRBV5-5	TRBJ2-5	.	CASSLEQIAETQYF	TGTGCCAGCAGCTTGGAACAGATCGCAGAGACCCAGTACTTC
.	TRBV10-1	TRBJ1-5	.	CASSESSQPQHF	TGCGCCAGCAGTGAGTCTAGTCAGCCCCAGCATTTT
.	TRBV7-9	TRBJ2-1	TRBD2	CASSPGLVTDEQFF	TGTGCCAGCAGCCCAGGACTAGTCACCGATGAGCAGTTCTTC
.	TRBV29-1	TRBJ2-2	.	CSVPGGGLTGELFF	TGCAGCGTTCCTGGGGGGGGCCTCACCGGGGAGCTGTTTTTT
.	TRBV6-5	TRBJ1-4	.	CASKGTNEKLFF	TGTGCCAGCAAGGGGACTAATGAAAAACTGTTTTTT
.	TRBV7-9	TRBJ2-3	TRBD2	CASSLGLAGTDTQYF	TGTGCCAGCAGCCTGGGACTAGCGGGGACAGATACGCAGTATTTT
.	TRBV5-1	TRBJ1-1	TRBD1	CASSLDRGLGEAFF	TGCGCCAGCAGCTTGGACAGGGGGCTAGGTGAAGCTTTCTTT
.	TRBV28	TRBJ1-2	.	CASSLYSLKATYGYTF	TGTGCCAGCAGTTTATATTCTCTGAAAGCGACCTATGGCTACACCTTC
.	TRBV7-6	TRBJ2-5	.	CASSSPGEKGQETQYF	TGTGCCAGCAGCTCGCCGGGTGAAAAGGGGCAAGAGACCCAGTACTTC
.	TRBV7-6	TRBJ1-5	.	CASSLSGGQFNSNQPQHF	TGTGCCAGCAGCTTAAGCGGGGGGCAGTTTAATAGCAATCAGCCCCAGCATTTT
.	TRBV7-3	TRBJ2-7	TRBD2	CASSPSGTSSYEQYF	TGTGCCAGCAGCCCGAGCGGGACGAGCTCCTACGAGCAGTACTTC
.	TRBV9	TRBJ2-2	TRBD2	CASSVETGLVGTGELFF	TGTGCCAGCAGCGTAGAGACTGGACTAGTTGGCACCGGGGAGCTGTTTTTT
.	TRBV5-1	TRBJ1-3	.	CASSPVSSGNTIYF	TGCGCCAGCAGCCCCGTGAGCTCTGGAAACACCATATATTTT
.	TRBV10-1	TRBJ1-1	.	CASRRMRDTEAFF	TGCGCCAGCAGGAGGATGAGGGACACTGAAGCTTTCTTT